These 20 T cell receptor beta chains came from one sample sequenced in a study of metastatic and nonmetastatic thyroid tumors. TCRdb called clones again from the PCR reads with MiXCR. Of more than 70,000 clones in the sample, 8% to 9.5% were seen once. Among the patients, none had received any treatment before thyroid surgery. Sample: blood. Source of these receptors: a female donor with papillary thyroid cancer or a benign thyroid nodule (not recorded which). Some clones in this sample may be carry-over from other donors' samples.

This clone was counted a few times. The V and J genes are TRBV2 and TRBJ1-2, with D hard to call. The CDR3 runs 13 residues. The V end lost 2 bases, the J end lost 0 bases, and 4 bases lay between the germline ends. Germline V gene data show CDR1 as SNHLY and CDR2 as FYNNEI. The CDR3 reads CASSEQPNYGYTF. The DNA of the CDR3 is TGTGCCAGCAGTGAACAGCCTAACTATGGCTACACCTTC.

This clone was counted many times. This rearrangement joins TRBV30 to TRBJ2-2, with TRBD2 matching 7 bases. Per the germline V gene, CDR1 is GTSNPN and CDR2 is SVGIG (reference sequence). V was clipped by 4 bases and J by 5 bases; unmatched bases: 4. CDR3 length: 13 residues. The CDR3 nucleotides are TGTGCCTGGAATGGCGGGGGAACCGGGGAGCTGTTTTTT. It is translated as CAWNGGGTGELFF.

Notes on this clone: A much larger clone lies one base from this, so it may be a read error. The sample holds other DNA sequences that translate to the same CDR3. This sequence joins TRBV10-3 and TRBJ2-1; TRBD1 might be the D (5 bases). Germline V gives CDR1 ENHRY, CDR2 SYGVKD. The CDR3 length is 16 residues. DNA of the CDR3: TGTGCCATAAGTGAGTCTGACCCAGGGCAGTACAATGAGCAGTTCTTC. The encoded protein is CAISESDPGQYNEQFF.

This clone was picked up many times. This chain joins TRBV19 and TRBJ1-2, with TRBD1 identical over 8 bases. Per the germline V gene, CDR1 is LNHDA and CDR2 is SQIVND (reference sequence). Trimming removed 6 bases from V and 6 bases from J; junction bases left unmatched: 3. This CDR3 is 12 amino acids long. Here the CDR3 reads CASRSGGDGYTF. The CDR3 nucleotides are TGTGCCAGTAGGTCAGGGGGCGATGGCTACACCTTC.

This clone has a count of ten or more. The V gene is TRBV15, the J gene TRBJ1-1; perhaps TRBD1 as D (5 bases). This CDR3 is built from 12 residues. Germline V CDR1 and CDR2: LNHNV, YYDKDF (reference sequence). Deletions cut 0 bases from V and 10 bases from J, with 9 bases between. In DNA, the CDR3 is TGTGCCACCAGCAGAGAGAGTAGGGGAGCTTTCTTT. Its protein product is CATSRESRGAFF.

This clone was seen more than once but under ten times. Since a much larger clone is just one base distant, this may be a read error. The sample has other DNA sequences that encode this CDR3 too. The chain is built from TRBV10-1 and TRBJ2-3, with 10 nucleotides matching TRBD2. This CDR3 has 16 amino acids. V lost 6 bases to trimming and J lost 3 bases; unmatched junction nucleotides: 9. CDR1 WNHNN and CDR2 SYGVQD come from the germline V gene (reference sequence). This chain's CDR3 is CASSDVLAGETDTQYF. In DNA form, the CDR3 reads TGCGCCAGCAGCGACGTGCTAGCGGGGGAAACAGATACGCAGTATTTT.

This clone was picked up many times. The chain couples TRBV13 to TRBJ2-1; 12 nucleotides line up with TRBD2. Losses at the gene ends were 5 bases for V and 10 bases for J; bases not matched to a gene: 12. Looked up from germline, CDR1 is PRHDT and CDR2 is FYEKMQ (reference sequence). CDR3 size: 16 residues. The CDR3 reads CASSAWTSGVRREQFF. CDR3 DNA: TGTGCCAGCAGCGCCTGGACTAGCGGGGTAAGGAGGGAGCAGTTCTTC.

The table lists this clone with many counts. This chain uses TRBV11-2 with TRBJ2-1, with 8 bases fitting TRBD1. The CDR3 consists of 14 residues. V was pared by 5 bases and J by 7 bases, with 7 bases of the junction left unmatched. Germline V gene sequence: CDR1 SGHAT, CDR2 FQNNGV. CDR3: CASSRTGNRNEQFF. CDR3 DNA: TGTGCCAGCAGCCGGACAGGGAATCGGAATGAGCAGTTCTTC.

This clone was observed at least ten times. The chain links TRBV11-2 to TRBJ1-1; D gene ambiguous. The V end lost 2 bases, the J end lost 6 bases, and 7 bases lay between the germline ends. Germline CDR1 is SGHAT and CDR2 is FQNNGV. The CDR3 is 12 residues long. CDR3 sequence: CASSLFVAEAFF. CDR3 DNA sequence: TGTGCCAGCAGCTTATTCGTGGCTGAAGCTTTCTTT. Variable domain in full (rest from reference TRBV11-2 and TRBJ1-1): EAGVAQSPRYKIIEKRQSVAFWCNPISGHATLYWYQQILGQGPKLLIQFQNNGVVDDSQLPKDRFSAERLKGVDSTLKIQPAKLEDSAVYLCASSLFVAEAFFGQGTRLTVV.

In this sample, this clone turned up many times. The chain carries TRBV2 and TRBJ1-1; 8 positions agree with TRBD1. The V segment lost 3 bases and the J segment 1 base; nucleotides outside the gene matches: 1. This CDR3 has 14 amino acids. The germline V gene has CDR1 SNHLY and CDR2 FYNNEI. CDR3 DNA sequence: TGTGCCAGCAGTGACGGACAGGGGAACACTGAAGCTTTCTTT. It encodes CASSDGQGNTEAFF.

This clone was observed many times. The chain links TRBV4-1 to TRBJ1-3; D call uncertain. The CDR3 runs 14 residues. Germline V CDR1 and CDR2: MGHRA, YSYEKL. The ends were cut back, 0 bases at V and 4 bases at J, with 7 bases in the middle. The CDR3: CASSQDSGGNTIYF. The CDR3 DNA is TGCGCCAGCAGCCAAGATTCGGGGGGAAACACCATATATTTT.

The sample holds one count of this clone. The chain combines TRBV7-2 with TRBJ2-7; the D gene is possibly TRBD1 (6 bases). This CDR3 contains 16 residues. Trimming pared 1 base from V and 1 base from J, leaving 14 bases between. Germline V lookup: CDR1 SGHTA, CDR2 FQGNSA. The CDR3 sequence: CASSLVARGGSYEQYF. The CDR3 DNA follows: TGTGCCAGCAGCTTAGTCGCCAGGGGTGGTTCCTACGAGCAGTACTTC. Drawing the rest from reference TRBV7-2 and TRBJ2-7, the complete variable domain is GAGVSQSPSNKVTEKGKDVELRCDPISGHTALYWYRQSLGQGLEFLIYFQGNSAPDKSGLPSDRFSAERTGGSVSTLTIQRTQQEDSAVYLCASSLVARGGSYEQYFGPGTRLTVT.

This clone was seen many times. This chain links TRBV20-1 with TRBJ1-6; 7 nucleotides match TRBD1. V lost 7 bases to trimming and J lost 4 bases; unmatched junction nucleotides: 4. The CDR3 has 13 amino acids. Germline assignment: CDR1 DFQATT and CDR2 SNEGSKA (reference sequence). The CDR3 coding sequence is TGCAGTGTCCCGGGACAGTATAATTCACCCCTCCACTTT. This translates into CSVPGQYNSPLHF.

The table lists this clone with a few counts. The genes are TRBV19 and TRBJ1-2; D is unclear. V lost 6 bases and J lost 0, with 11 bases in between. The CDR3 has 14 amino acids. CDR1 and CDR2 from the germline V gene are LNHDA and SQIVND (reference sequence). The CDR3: CASSPAMSNYGYTF. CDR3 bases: TGTGCCAGTAGCCCTGCTATGTCTAACTATGGCTACACCTTC.

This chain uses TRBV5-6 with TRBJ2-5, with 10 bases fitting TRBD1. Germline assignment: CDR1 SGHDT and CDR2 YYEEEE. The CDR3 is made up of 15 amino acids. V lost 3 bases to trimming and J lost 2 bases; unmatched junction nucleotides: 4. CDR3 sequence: CASSWGQGTQETQYF. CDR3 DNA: TGTGCCAGCAGCTGGGGACAGGGGACGCAAGAGACCCAGTACTTC.

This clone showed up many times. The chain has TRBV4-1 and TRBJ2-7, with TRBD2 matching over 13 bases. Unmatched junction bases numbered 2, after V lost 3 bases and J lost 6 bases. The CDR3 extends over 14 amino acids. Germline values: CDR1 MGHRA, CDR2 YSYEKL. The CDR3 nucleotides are TGCGCCAGCAGCCAGGGACTAGCGGGGCCCGAGCAGTACTTC. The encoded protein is CASSQGLAGPEQYF.

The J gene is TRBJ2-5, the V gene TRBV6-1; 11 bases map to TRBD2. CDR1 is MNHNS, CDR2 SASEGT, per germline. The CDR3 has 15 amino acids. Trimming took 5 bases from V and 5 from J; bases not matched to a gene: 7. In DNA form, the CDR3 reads TGTGCCAGCAGTCGACTAGCGGGGTCGCAGGAGACCCAGTACTTC. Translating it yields CASSRLAGSQETQYF.

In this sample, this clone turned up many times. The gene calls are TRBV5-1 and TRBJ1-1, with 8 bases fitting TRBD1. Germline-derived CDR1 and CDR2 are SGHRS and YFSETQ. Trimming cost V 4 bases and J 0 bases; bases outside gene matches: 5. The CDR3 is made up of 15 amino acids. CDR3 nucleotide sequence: TGCGCCAGCAGCCCACTGGACAGGGTGAACACTGAAGCTTTCTTT. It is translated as CASSPLDRVNTEAFF.

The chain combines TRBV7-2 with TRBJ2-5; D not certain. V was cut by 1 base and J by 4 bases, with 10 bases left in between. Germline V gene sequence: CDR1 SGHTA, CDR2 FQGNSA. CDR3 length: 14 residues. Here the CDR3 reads CASSLVGRIETQYF. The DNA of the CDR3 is TGTGCCAGCAGCTTAGTAGGGCGGATAGAGACCCAGTACTTC.

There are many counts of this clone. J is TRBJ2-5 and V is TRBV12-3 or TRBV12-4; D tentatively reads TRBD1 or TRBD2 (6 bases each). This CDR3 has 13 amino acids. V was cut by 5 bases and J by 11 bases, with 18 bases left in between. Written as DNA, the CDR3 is TGTGCCAGCAGTACCCGGAGGGTGGGGGCGCAGTACTTC. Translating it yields CASSTRRVGAQYF.